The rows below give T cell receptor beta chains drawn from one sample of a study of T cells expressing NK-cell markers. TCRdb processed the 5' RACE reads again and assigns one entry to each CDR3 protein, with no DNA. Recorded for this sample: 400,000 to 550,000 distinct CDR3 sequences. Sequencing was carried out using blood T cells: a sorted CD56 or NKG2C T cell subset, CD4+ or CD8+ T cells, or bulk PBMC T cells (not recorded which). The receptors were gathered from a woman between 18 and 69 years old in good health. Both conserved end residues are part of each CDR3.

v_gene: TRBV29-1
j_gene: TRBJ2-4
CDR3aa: CSVLPGGSNIQYF

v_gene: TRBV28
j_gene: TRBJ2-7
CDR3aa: CASSLGSSEQYF

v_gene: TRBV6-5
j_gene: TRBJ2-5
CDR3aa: CASSWGQLRETQYF

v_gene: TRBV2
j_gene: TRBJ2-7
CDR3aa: CASSVRTAPYEQYF

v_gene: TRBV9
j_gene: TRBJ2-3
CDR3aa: CASSRGGAERTDTQYF

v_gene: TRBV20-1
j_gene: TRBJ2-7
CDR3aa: CSARDLRWGGVYEQYF

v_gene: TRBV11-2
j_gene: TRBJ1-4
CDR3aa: CASSFQGFNEKLFF

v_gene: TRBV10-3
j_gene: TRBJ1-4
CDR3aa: CAISEGNEKLFF

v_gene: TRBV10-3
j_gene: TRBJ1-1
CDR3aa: CAIKEGGTEAFF

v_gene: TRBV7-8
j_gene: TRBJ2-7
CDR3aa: CASSASNGLGEQYF

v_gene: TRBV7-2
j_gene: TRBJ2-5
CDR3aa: CASSLRGRNQETQYF

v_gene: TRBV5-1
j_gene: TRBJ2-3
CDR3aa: CASSITDTQYF

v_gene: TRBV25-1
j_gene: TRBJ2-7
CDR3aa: CASLQGGGDEQYF

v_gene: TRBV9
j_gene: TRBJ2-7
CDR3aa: CASSVGLEGGRNEQYF

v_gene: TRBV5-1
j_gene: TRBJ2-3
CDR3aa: CASSLVQRLFGDTQYF

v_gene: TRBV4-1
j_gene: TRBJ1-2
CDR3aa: CASSQDRPGDGYTF

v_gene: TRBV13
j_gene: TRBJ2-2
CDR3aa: CASTRERELFF

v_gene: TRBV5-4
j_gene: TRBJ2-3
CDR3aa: CASSPGTTLGTDTQYF

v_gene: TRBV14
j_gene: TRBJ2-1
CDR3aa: CASREGTSGRSSYNEQFF

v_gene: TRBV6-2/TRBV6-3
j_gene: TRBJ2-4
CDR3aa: CASNLSGGANIQYF

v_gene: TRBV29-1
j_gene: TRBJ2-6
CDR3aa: CSPPRDRAYSGANVLTF

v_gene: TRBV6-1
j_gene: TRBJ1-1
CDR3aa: CASSQTPGNTEAFF

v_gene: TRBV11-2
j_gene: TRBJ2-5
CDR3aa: CASSLVLGNQETQYF

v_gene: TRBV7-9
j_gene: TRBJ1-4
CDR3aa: CASSQNRGSTNEKLFF

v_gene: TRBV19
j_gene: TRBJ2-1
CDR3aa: CASTRAGHSYNEQFF

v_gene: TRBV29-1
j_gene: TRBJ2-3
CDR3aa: CSVAKDRSYPPDTQYF

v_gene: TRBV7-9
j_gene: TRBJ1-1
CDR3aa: CASSSDGTLNTEAFF

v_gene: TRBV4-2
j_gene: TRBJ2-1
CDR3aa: CASSKANDRSVRNEQFF

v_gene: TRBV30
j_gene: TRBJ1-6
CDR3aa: CAWSKGQDNSPLHF

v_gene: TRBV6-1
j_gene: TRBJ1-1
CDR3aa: CASRSGRSGTEAFF

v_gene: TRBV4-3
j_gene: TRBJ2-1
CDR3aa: CASSQDRGNYNEQFF

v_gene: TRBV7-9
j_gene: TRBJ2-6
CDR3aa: CASSPGTGPSGANVLTF